A selection of T cell receptor beta chains follows, all from one sample in a study of cytomegalovirus exposure and HLA in healthy donors. Clones were read by immunoSEQ multiplex PCR, and TCRdb kept only the in-frame ones, dropping some. Among approximately 160,000 clones listed, 55% to 80% were seen once. Specimen: PBMCs. Receptors originate from a woman in her late teens or twenties in good health and CMV-seropositive. Each CDR3 is given with its conserved first and last residue. D genes are given only for firm matches. Expanded clones are given a class, and other clones once, few, many or no size at all.

cdr3_length	v_call	j_call	clone_size	d_call	cdr3_nt	cdr3_aa
13	TRBV14	TRBJ1-5	.	.	TGTGCCAGCAGCTTTACAGGGTTGTCGCCCCAGCATTTT	CASSFTGLSPQHF
15	TRBV5-1	TRBJ2-3	.	TRBD1	TGCGCCAGCAGCTTGGAGGGGACAGAGGGCTATACGCAGTATTTT	CASSLEGTEGYTQYF
15	TRBV2	TRBJ2-7	few	TRBD1	TGTGCCAGCAGTGAAGACAGGGGGCGGATTTACGAGCAGTACTTC	CASSEDRGRIYEQYF
15	TRBV25-1	TRBJ2-1	.	.	TGTGCCAGCAGTGGGGGAACAAGACAGTACAATGAGCAGTTCTTC	CASSGGTRQYNEQFF
14	TRBV10-2	TRBJ1-2	.	.	TGCGCCAGCAGTGCGCGGGGGGCAGGATATGGCTACACCTTC	CASSARGAGYGYTF
16	TRBV6-6	TRBJ1-6	.	.	TGTGCCAGCACCTCTCCCACCGGGACATATAATTCACCCCTCCACTTT	CASTSPTGTYNSPLHF
14	TRBV18	TRBJ2-7	.	TRBD1	TGTGCCAGCTCACCCGGGACAGGGATCTACGAGCAGTACTTC	CASSPGTGIYEQYF
13	TRBV14	TRBJ1-1	.	TRBD1	TGTGCCAGCAGCCAAGTCCGTGGACAGGGTACTTTCTTT	CASSQVRGQGTFF
14	TRBV10-2	TRBJ1-5	.	.	TGCGCCAGCAGTGAGTCTAGCCTCAATCAGCCCCAGCATTTT	CASSESSLNQPQHF
14	TRBV7-3	TRBJ1-6	once	.	TGTGCCAGCAGCACCGCAGGGCCCAATTCACCCCTCCACTTT	CASSTAGPNSPLHF
15	TRBV11-2	TRBJ2-5	few	.	TGTGCCAGCAGCTTAGATCATGGACAGCAAGAGACCCAGTACTTC	CASSLDHGQQETQYF
14	TRBV18	TRBJ1-4	.	.	TGTGCCAGCTCACCCCGACCAGGGAATGAAAAACTGTTTTTT	CASSPRPGNEKLFF
16	TRBV7-9	TRBJ1-4	.	.	TGTGCCAGCAGCTTAGGACAGCCTGCAACTAATGAAAAACTGTTTTTT	CASSLGQPATNEKLFF
17	TRBV5-4	TRBJ2-7	few	TRBD1	TGTGCCAGCAGCTTGAGCTTCGACAGGGGGCTATCGGCCGAGCAGTACTTC	CASSLSFDRGLSAEQYF
11	TRBV7-9	TRBJ1-1	few	.	TGTGCCAGCAGCCGTAACACTGAAGCTTTCTTT	CASSRNTEAFF
16	TRBV7-2	TRBJ1-5	.	.	TGTGCCAGCAGCCCATACGGTGGGACATACAATCAGCCCCAGCATTTT	CASSPYGGTYNQPQHF
13	TRBV5-1	TRBJ2-7	.	TRBD2	TGCGCCAGCGGGACTAGCGACAACTACGAGCAGTACTTC	CASGTSDNYEQYF
15	TRBV5-6	TRBJ2-3	.	TRBD2	TGTGCCAGCAGCTTCTGGCGGGAGTCCGCGGATACGCAGTATTTT	CASSFWRESADTQYF
16	TRBV28	TRBJ2-3	few	.	TGTGCCAGCAGTTCCCCCCTCGGGACTAGCACAGATACGCAGTATTTT	CASSSPLGTSTDTQYF
14	TRBV11-2	TRBJ2-1	.	TRBD2	TGTGCCAGCAGCCCGACTAGCGGGAGTGTTGGGCAGTTCTTC	CASSPTSGSVGQFF
14	TRBV7-3	TRBJ2-3	few	.	TGTGCCAGCAGCTTACGCCTAGCTCACGATACGCAGTATTTT	CASSLRLAHDTQYF
14	TRBV6-6	TRBJ1-1	.	.	TGTGCCAGCCAGACAATGGGGGGGAACACTGAAGCTTTCTTT	CASQTMGGNTEAFF
11	TRBV28	TRBJ1-2	.	TRBD1	TGTGCCAGCAGTTCCGGGACAGCAACAACTTTC	CASSSGTATTF
14	TRBV4-1	TRBJ1-1	.	.	TGCGCCAGCAGCCAAGGTCTGGGGGCCACTGAAGCTTTCTTT	CASSQGLGATEAFF
15	TRBV5-1	TRBJ1-1	.	.	TGCGCCAGCAGCTTGGTTCAGGGCCCGAACACTGAAGCTTTCTTT	CASSLVQGPNTEAFF
14	TRBV4-3	TRBJ1-1	.	.	TGCGCCAGCAGCCAAGATTGGCAGGGTAGGGAAGCTTTCTTT	CASSQDWQGREAFF
15	TRBV28	TRBJ2-1	.	TRBD1	TGTGCCAGCAGTTTCTATGACAGGGACTACAATGAGCAGTTCTTC	CASSFYDRDYNEQFF
12	TRBV6-5	TRBJ2-1	.	.	TGTGCCAGCAGGAGCAGGCTGAGCGAGCAGTTCTTC	CASRSRLSEQFF
14	TRBV18	TRBJ2-4	.	TRBD1	TGTGCCAGCTCAACCGACAGGGGGATTGCCATTCAGTACTTC	CASSTDRGIAIQYF
16	TRBV5-1	TRBJ2-2	.	.	TGCGCCAGCAGCTTGAATACTCCGGTTATTACCGGGGAGCTGTTTTTT	CASSLNTPVITGELFF
13	TRBV27	TRBJ2-7	.	TRBD2	TGTGCCAGCAGCAGACTAGCGGGCTACGAGCAGTACTTC	CASSRLAGYEQYF
12	TRBV7-9	TRBJ2-2	.	.	TGTACCAGCAACGGACTGGAAGTGGAGCTGTTTTTT	CTSNGLEVELFF
17	TRBV5-4	TRBJ2-3	.	TRBD2	TGTGCCAGCAGCCCCGGGACTAGCGGGGGGCGGGCAGATACGCAGTATTTT	CASSPGTSGGRADTQYF
15	TRBV13	TRBJ2-7	few	.	TGTGCCAGCAGCCCCTCCTGGCAGGGGCAGGTGGGGCAGTACTTC	CASSPSWQGQVGQYF
14	TRBV9	TRBJ1-3	.	.	TGTGCCAGCAGCGTAGGAGGGGGTGGAAACACCATATATTTT	CASSVGGGGNTIYF
14	TRBV19	TRBJ1-2	once	TRBD1	TGTGCCAGTAGTATACCGGACAGGAATGCAGGCTACACCTTC	CASSIPDRNAGYTF
14	TRBV30	TRBJ1-1	.	.	TGTGCCTGGAGTGGTCAGGGGTGGGACACTGAAGCTTTCTTT	CAWSGQGWDTEAFF
17	TRBV27	TRBJ1-1	.	.	TGTGCCAGCCGAGCTCAGGGGACATACGACTTGGACACTGAAGCTTTCTTT	CASRAQGTYDLDTEAFF
14	TRBV2	TRBJ2-3	.	.	TGTGCCAGCACCTTACGGGGGGCCACAGATACGCAGTATTTT	CASTLRGATDTQYF
14	TRBV19	TRBJ2-3	once	.	TGTGCCAGTAGAGAGACAGTGACCACAGATACGCAGTATTTT	CASRETVTTDTQYF
15	TRBV2	TRBJ2-7	.	.	TGTGCCAGCAGTATCCCGGTAGGGGAAGTCGACGAGCAGTACTTC	CASSIPVGEVDEQYF
13	TRBV15	TRBJ2-7	.	.	TGTGCCACCAGCAGAGATCCCGGGGTCGAGCAGTACTTC	CATSRDPGVEQYF
15	TRBV28	TRBJ2-3	.	TRBD2	TGTGCCAGCAGTTTCAGAAGCATAGCGGGAGATACGCAGTATTTT	CASSFRSIAGDTQYF
12	TRBV6-1	TRBJ2-7	.	.	TGTGCCAGCGACAGGACCGACTACGAGCAGTACTTC	CASDRTDYEQYF
19	TRBV7-2	TRBJ2-3	.	TRBD2	TGTGCCAGCAGCTTAGTACGGACTAGCGGGGGGGCGAGCACAGATACGCAGTATTTT	CASSLVRTSGGASTDTQYF
15	TRBV2	TRBJ1-6	.	.	TGTGCCAGCAGTGAACAAGGGACGGGAGGTTCACCCCTCCACTTT	CASSEQGTGGSPLHF
14	TRBV27	TRBJ2-3	few	TRBD1	TGTGCCAGCAGTCGTACAGGGGGCACAGATACGCAGTATTTT	CASSRTGGTDTQYF
19	TRBV4-2	TRBJ2-2	.	TRBD2	TGTGCCAGCAGCCAAACCCCGGGTACTAGCGGGAGTACCCCCGGGGAGCTGTTTTTT	CASSQTPGTSGSTPGELFF
13	TRBV13	TRBJ1-3	few	TRBD1	TGTGCCACCGGGACAGGGTCTGGAAACACCATATATTTT	CATGTGSGNTIYF
12	TRBV2	TRBJ2-7	.	TRBD1	TGTGCCACCCGACAGGGCGGGTACGAGCAGTACTTC	CATRQGGYEQYF
13	TRBV2	TRBJ2-4	.	.	TGTGCCAGCAGTGAGACAGAAAAAAACATTCAGTACTTC	CASSETEKNIQYF
14	TRBV14	TRBJ2-1	.	TRBD2	TGTGCCAGCAGCCAAGATAGGACTAGCGGAGGGCAGTTCTTC	CASSQDRTSGGQFF